The source of this TCR beta chain is a study of sequential checkpoint blockade in melanoma. V was clipped by 0 bases and J by 3 bases; unmatched bases: 6. Germline V lookup: CDR1 MNHEY, CDR2 SMNVEV (reference sequence). The CDR3 loop spans 17 amino acids. Noted treatment: randomized to nivolumab then ipilimumab (arm A) or the reverse (arm B). TCRdb keeps only in-frame clones here, not all; method: immunoSEQ multiplex PCR. The top ten clones hold 9.5% to 13% of a sample with about 22,000 clones, approximately 80% of them seen once. This specimen was CD8+ T cells sorted from blood (inferred from file names), taken from a patient given nivolumab and ipilimumab in sequence. This receptor was obtained from a human donor with melanoma. J is TRBJ2-7 and V is TRBV27; 12 positions match TRBD2. The CDR3 here is CASSLSGLAGGFYEQYF. The CDR3 bases are TGTGCCAGCAGTTTATCGGGGCTAGCGGGAGGGTTCTACGAGCAGTACTTC.